This record concerns one TCR beta chain sequence. Its target is not known. There are 14 residues in the CDR3. Per the germline V gene, CDR1 is SEHNR and CDR2 is FQNEAQ (reference sequence). The ends were cut back, 5 bases at V and 4 bases at J, with 11 bases in the middle. This specimen comes from a study of vaccination effects on CD4 cells after COVID-19. Study in general: Of the BNT162b2 and mRNA-1273 vaccines, participants received two doses of one or the other. There were two convalescent patients who gave samples 16 days and one week before vaccination.

Sequencing used immunoSEQ multiplex PCR; TCRdb keeps in-frame clones, though not all of them. The repertoire holds 20,000 or so clones, with roughly 74% as singletons. In the ViraFEST assay, antigen-specific CD4+ clonotypes were identified by expansion after peptide-pool stimulation. Subsequent to 10 days of culture, CD4+ T cells were isolated. PCR showed that the person got SARS-CoV-2 infection at some point between March and December 2020. Cultures of about 2 million PBMC per well contained about 10 IU/ml IL-2 plus 10 ug/ml peptides. IL-2 medium was substituted for half the medium on days 3 and 7. J is TRBJ1-4 and V is TRBV7-9; D ambiguous. This receptor was obtained from a human donor who had a prior SARS-CoV-2 infection. This material consisted of CD4+ T cells from PBMCs cultured with SARS-CoV-2 spike peptides, taken before COVID-19 vaccination. CDR3 bases: TGTGCCAGCAGCCCTAGAAGTGTTAATGAAAAACTGTTTTTT. This translates into CASSPRSVNEKLFF. The whole variable domain, remainder taken from reference TRBV7-9 and TRBJ1-4, is DTGVSQNPRHKITKRGQNVTFRCDPISEHNRLYWYRQTLGQGPEFLTYFQNEAQLEKSRLLSDRFSAERPKGSFSTLEIQRTEQGDSAMYLCASSPRSVNEKLFFGSGTQLSVL.